Below are 15 T cell receptor beta chains sequenced from a single sample in a study of blood T cells in healthy people across ages. Using a J-beta primer mix together with a sample-barcoded 5' primer, a second PCR was run for about 6 to 11 cycles. TCRdb reprocessed the 5' RACE reads with MiXCR, giving one entry per CDR3 protein. Of 1,500,000 or so distinct CDR3 sequences in the sample, roughly 43% were seen once. Material for sequencing was blood. These receptors all come from a young woman in good health.

The chain couples TRBV20-1 to TRBJ2-1, with D perhaps TRBD2 (7 bases). The V end lost 1 base, the J end lost 4 bases, and 14 bases lay between the germline ends. Germline-derived CDR1 and CDR2 are DFQATT and SNEGSKA (reference sequence). CDR3 length equals 15 residues. This CDR3 is CSARGIGGGYNEQFF. The CDR3 DNA follows: TGCAGTGCTAGAGGGATAGGGGGGGGTTACAATGAGCAGTTCTTC.

The chain couples TRBV20-1 to TRBJ2-5, with 10 bases matching TRBD2. The CDR3 has 15 residues. CDR1 is DFQATT and CDR2 is SNEGSKA in the germline V gene (reference sequence). V shed 3 bases, J shed 2 bases, and the junction held 6 bases outside the gene matches. In DNA form, the CDR3 reads TGCAGTGCTAGGTCTAGCGGGGGTGGGCAAGAGACCCAGTACTTC. Translation: CSARSSGGGQETQYF.

The J gene is TRBJ2-1, the V gene TRBV9; D gene ambiguous. V was shortened by 1 base and J by 6 bases, with 8 bases between the two germline ends. CDR3 length equals 13 residues. The germline V gene encodes CDR1 SGDLS and CDR2 YYNGEE. CDR3 sequence reads: CASSVTLGNEQFF. CDR3 nucleotide sequence: TGTGCCAGCAGCGTAACATTAGGCAATGAGCAGTTCTTC.

This clonotype was counted between two and nine times. V is TRBV6-1 and J is TRBJ2-3; 10 bases map to TRBD1. The germline CDR1 and CDR2 sequences are MNHNS and SASEGT. The CDR3 spans 19 residues. Trimming at V came to 2 bases and at J to 2 bases, leaving 13 bases not matched to a gene. The CDR3 loop reads CASSEYFLPGQGNTDTQYF. The CDR3 nucleotides read TGTGCCAGCAGTGAATACTTTTTACCGGGACAGGGGAACACAGATACGCAGTATTTT.

The table lists this clonotype with a few counts. The chain uses TRBV20-1 and TRBJ1-4, with D hard to call. The CDR3 sequence is 13 residues long. Germline V lookup: CDR1 DFQATT, CDR2 SNEGSKA (reference sequence). V was cut by 5 bases and J by 2 bases, with 9 bases left in between. The CDR3 bases are TGCAGTGCTCGCGGGAGGACTAATGAAAAACTGTTTTTT. This encodes CSARGRTNEKLFF.

Details on this clonotype: One junction end disagrees with the germline gene, perhaps due to a read error. In DNA, the CDR3 is TGTGCCGGCAGAACGACAGCTATGAACACTGAAGCTTTCTTT. Translation: CAGRTTAMNTEAFF. The chain is built from TRBV12-3 or TRBV12-4 and TRBJ1-1; perhaps TRBD1 as D (5 bases). This CDR3 has 14 residues.

The chain carries TRBV7-9 and TRBJ2-1; D may be TRBD1 (6 bases). The CDR3 runs 15 residues. With 8 bases removed from V and 2 bases from J, the gap between germline ends came to 16 bases. CDR1 SEHNR and CDR2 FQNEAQ come from the germline V gene (reference sequence). CDR3 in DNA: TGTGCCAGCCAACCTCGGGACACTCCCTACAATGAGCAGTTCTTC. This encodes CASQPRDTPYNEQFF.

The chain links TRBV10-3 to TRBJ2-3; TRBD1 is a possible D gene (6 bases). Between the trimmed V and J ends, which lost 4 bases and 0 bases, there was a span of 14 bases. The CDR3 length is 16 residues. Germline V gene lookup returns CDR1 ENHRY and CDR2 SYGVKD. CDR3 in DNA: TGTGCCATCAGTGGAAGAGGGACAACTAGCACAGATACGCAGTATTTT. It encodes CAISGRGTTSTDTQYF.

This clonotype was detected only a few times. The V gene is TRBV29-1, the J gene TRBJ1-2; D call uncertain. The germline gives CDR1 SQVTM, CDR2 ANQGSEA. The V and J ends lost 1 base and 2 bases respectively, with 8 bases between them. This CDR3 has 13 amino acids. The chain's CDR3 is CSVEGEWNYGYTF. CDR3 in DNA: TGCAGCGTTGAAGGGGAGTGGAACTATGGCTACACCTTC.

The V gene is TRBV6-2 or TRBV6-3, the J gene TRBJ2-1; no clear D gene. Trimming removed 0 bases from V and 4 bases from J, with 7 bases in between. The CDR3 covers 14 residues. The germline V gene has CDR1 MNHEY and CDR2 SVGEGT. The CDR3 nucleotides are TGTGCCAGCAGTTACTCGCCCCGATACAATGAGCAGTTCTTC. Its protein product is CASSYSPRYNEQFF.

The V gene is TRBV28, the J gene TRBJ2-7; 8 bases are shared with TRBD1. The CDR3 is 15 residues long. Germline CDR1 reads MDHEN; CDR2 reads SYDVKM. The V gene end was trimmed by 6 bases and the J gene end by 2 bases; junction bases not matched to a gene: 9. The CDR3 bases are TGTGCCAGCAGAGCAGACAGGGGTATTACCTACGAGCAGTACTTC. Translating gives CASRADRGITYEQYF.

The chain couples TRBV20-1 to TRBJ2-1; 7 nucleotides line up with TRBD2. Germline CDR1 and CDR2: DFQATT and SNEGSKA (reference sequence). The CDR3 is made up of 16 amino acids. V trimming: 0 bases; J trimming: 5 bases; junction bases outside the gene matches: 10. The CDR3 bases are TGCAGTGCTAGAGATGGGAAAGCGGGACCGGACAATGAGCAGTTCTTC. Its protein is CSARDGKAGPDNEQFF.

This clonotype was picked up a small number of times. This rearrangement joins TRBV5-1 to TRBJ2-3, with 7 bases lining up with TRBD2. The CDR3 has 16 amino acids. CDR1 SGHRS and CDR2 YFSETQ come from the germline V gene. With 2 bases clipped from V and 1 base from J, the junction kept 7 bases outside the gene matches. CDR3 coding DNA: TGCGCCAGCAGCTTCGCCCCGGGGGGTCGCACAGATACGCAGTATTTT. Its translation: CASSFAPGGRTDTQYF.

The CDR3 nucleotides are TGTGCCAGCAGCGTAGCGGGCAGGGCAACTGAAGCTTTCTTT. Protein: CASSVAGRATEAFF. V and J are TRBV9 and TRBJ1-1; D possibly corresponds to TRBD1 (5 bases). CDR1 is SGDLS, CDR2 YYNGEE, per germline. The CDR3 loop spans 14 amino acids. V lost 0 bases to trimming and J lost 5 bases, with 11 bases between them.

The chain couples TRBV5-1 to TRBJ1-3, with 9 nucleotides matching TRBD1. Germline-derived CDR1 and CDR2 are SGHRS and YFSETQ. Unmatched junction bases numbered 8, after V lost 4 bases and J lost 0 bases. The CDR3 sequence is 17 residues long. The CDR3 spells CASSLDRGQGSGNTIYF. CDR3 nucleotides: TGCGCCAGCAGCCTGGATCGGGGACAGGGCTCTGGAAACACCATATATTTT.